One and the same sample provided the 11 T cell receptor beta chains below, sequenced in a study of T-cell reconstitution after alpha-beta-depleted transplantation in children. Unique molecular identifiers were used to barcode this TCRbeta library. Via MiXCR, TCRdb re-called the PCR reads, giving one row per CDR3 protein. The sample records 440,000 or so distinct CDR3 sequences, roughly 44% being singletons. This sample comprised PBMCs, obtained before TCRalphabeta/CD19-depleted stem cell transplant. Receptors were obtained from a girl aged 2-10 years with aplastic anemia, due to receive a stem cell transplant.

The chain carries TRBV20-1 and TRBJ2-7; possible D gene TRBD2, 5 bases. The CDR3 is made up of 16 amino acids. V was clipped by 5 bases and J by 3 bases, with 23 bases between them. Germline loops: CDR1 DFQATT, CDR2 SNEGSKA (reference sequence). For the CDR3, the DNA is TGCAGTGCTCTCCGGGATAGACTACGAACGGACTACGAGCAGTACTTC. Amino acids: CSALRDRLRTDYEQYF.

The chain couples TRBV6-4 to TRBJ2-7; D is possibly TRBD2 (6 bases). The CDR3 covers 14 residues. CDR1 MRHNA and CDR2 SNTAGT come from the germline V gene. Trimming left V 6 bases short and J 0 bases short, with 12 bases between. CDR3 residues: CASRDQGGSYEQYF. The CDR3 DNA is TGTGCCAGCAGGGACCAGGGAGGCTCCTACGAGCAGTACTTC.

The rearrangement joins TRBV6-5 to TRBJ2-1; D unresolved. The CDR3 has 14 residues. CDR1 is MNHEY, CDR2 SVGAGI, per germline. V lost 2 bases and J 8 bases, leaving 13 bases between the germline ends. The CDR3 sequence is CASSYHAPGDEQFF. CDR3 bases: TGTGCCAGCAGTTACCATGCCCCAGGAGATGAGCAGTTCTTC.

The V call is TRBV6-1, the J call TRBJ2-2; no clear D gene. The ends were cut back, 2 bases at V and 4 bases at J, with 17 bases in the middle. The CDR3 has 17 amino acids. The germline V gene encodes CDR1 MNHNS and CDR2 SASEGT. The CDR3 here is CASSERASLDGTGELFF. CDR3 nucleotide sequence: TGTGCCAGCAGTGAAAGGGCCTCGTTGGATGGCACCGGGGAGCTGTTTTTT.

This clonotype was seen a handful of times. The rearrangement uses TRBV6-1 and TRBJ1-4; D is perhaps TRBD1 (5 bases). The CDR3 contains 13 residues. With 4 bases removed from V and 5 bases from J, the gap between germline ends came to 8 bases. Germline assignment: CDR1 MNHNS and CDR2 SASEGT. The CDR3 sequence: CASSVQANEKLFF. CDR3 DNA sequence: TGTGCCAGCAGTGTACAGGCCAATGAAAAACTGTTTTTT.

This clonotype has only a few counts. This chain links TRBV9 with TRBJ2-2; 8 positions agree with TRBD1. The CDR3 totals 15 residues. CDR1 is SGDLS, CDR2 YYNGEE, per germline. V shed 0 bases, J shed 6 bases, and the junction held 4 bases outside the gene matches. Here the CDR3 reads CASSVGQGPSGELFF. For the CDR3, the DNA is TGTGCCAGCAGCGTAGGACAGGGGCCCTCCGGGGAGCTGTTTTTT.

The sample holds a few counts of this clonotype. The J gene is TRBJ1-1, the V gene TRBV5-1; D is possibly TRBD1 (5 bases). This CDR3 is built from 14 residues. Germline assignment: CDR1 SGHRS and CDR2 YFSETQ. The V gene lost 10 bases and the J gene lost 4 bases, with 20 bases spanning the gap. For the CDR3, the DNA is TGCGCCGCCTTGACGGCAGGGAGCTTCACTGAAGCTTTCTTT. This encodes CAALTAGSFTEAFF. Combining the CDR3 with reference TRBV5-1 and TRBJ1-1 gives the whole variable domain KAGVTQTPRYLIKTRGQQVTLSCSPISGHRSVSWYQQTPGQGLQFLFEYFSETQRNKGNFPGRFSGRQFSNSRSEMNVSTLELGDSALYLCAALTAGSFTEAFFGQGTRLTVV.

This chain connects TRBV20-1 to TRBJ2-3, with 10 bases identical to TRBD1. Germline V CDR1 and CDR2: DFQATT, SNEGSKA (reference sequence). V was clipped by 6 bases and J by 3 bases; unmatched bases: 6. This CDR3 spans 14 amino acids. The CDR3 reads CSALGQGLTDTQYF. DNA for the CDR3: TGCAGTGCCCTGGGACAGGGGTTAACAGATACGCAGTATTTT.

This clonotype was detected ten times or more. The rearrangement joins TRBV5-5 to TRBJ2-3, with D uncertain. Germline CDR1 reads SGHKS; CDR2 reads YYEKEE (reference sequence). The CDR3 spans 14 residues. V was trimmed by 4 bases and J by 0 bases, leaving 9 bases between them. DNA of the CDR3: TGTGCCAGCAGCCTCAGTCCTAGCACAGATACGCAGTATTTT. This gives the protein CASSLSPSTDTQYF.

This clonotype came up a few times. The chain has TRBV20-1 and TRBJ2-3; D ambiguous. Germline-derived CDR1 and CDR2 are DFQATT and SNEGSKA (reference sequence). CDR3 length: 13 residues. Trimming cost V 3 bases and J 0 bases, with 7 bases left between them. CDR3 coding DNA: TGCAGTGCTAGGGAATCGAGCACAGATACGCAGTATTTT. Protein sequence: CSARESSTDTQYF.

A few counts support this clonotype. This chain connects TRBV6-1 to TRBJ2-7, with D perhaps matching TRBD2 (5 bases). The CDR3 contains 13 residues. Looked up from germline, CDR1 is MNHNS and CDR2 is SASEGT. Trimming stripped 5 bases from V and 2 bases from J, with 10 bases between. This chain's CDR3 is CASSRSGTYEQYF. The CDR3 DNA follows: TGTGCCAGCAGTAGAAGCGGTACCTACGAGCAGTACTTC.